A selection of T cell receptor beta chains follows, all from one sample in a study of technical replicates of blood from a handful of donors. This table comes from immunoSEQ multiplex PCR, and its TCRdb copy is limited to in-frame clones, with some not included. The sample records 45,000 to 60,000 clones, 85% to 90% being singletons. Sequencing used PBMCs. These receptors came from a human donor in good health. Some clones in this sample may be carry-over from other donors' samples. Both conserved end residues are part of each CDR3. D genes are given only for firm matches. Clone sizes are given selectively: once, few, many, or a class where the clone is expanded.

CDR3 DNA: TGTGCCAGCAGCGGGAGTGTGAGCAATCAGCCCCAGCATTTT
CDR3 protein: CASSGSVSNQPQHF
V gene: TRBV25-1
clone size: few
J gene: TRBJ1-5
D gene: .

CDR3 DNA: TGTGCCAGCAGCGCAGGGACACTCTCCTACAATGAGCAGTTCTTC
CDR3 protein: CASSAGTLSYNEQFF
V gene: TRBV11-2
clone size: .
J gene: TRBJ2-1
D gene: .

CDR3 DNA: TGCGCCAGCAGCTTGTTGGCTCAGGGCTCTGGAAACACCATATATTTT
CDR3 protein: CASSLLAQGSGNTIYF
V gene: TRBV5-1
clone size: .
J gene: TRBJ1-3
D gene: .

CDR3 DNA: TGTGCCAGCAGCCTGCCGGGACTTCGCACCGGGGAGCTGTTTTTT
CDR3 protein: CASSLPGLRTGELFF
V gene: TRBV11-2
clone size: .
J gene: TRBJ2-2
D gene: .

CDR3 DNA: TGCGCCAGCAGCCAAGATTCAGGAGGGGTCGCGCTGTTTTTT
CDR3 protein: CASSQDSGGVALFF
V gene: TRBV4-1
clone size: .
J gene: TRBJ2-2
D gene: .

CDR3 DNA: TGTGCCAGCAGCCCTGGATCGTTCCCGGGTCAGCCCCAGCATTTT
CDR3 protein: CASSPGSFPGQPQHF
V gene: TRBV5-8
clone size: .
J gene: TRBJ1-5
D gene: .

CDR3 DNA: TGTGCCAGCAGCTTTAGTGGGACAGTGAACACTGAAGCTTTCTTT
CDR3 protein: CASSFSGTVNTEAFF
V gene: TRBV7-2
clone size: .
J gene: TRBJ1-1
D gene: TRBD1

CDR3 DNA: TGTGCCAGCAGCTTAGACAACGGGGGGGAAAAACTGTTTTTT
CDR3 protein: CASSLDNGGEKLFF
V gene: TRBV6-5
clone size: few
J gene: TRBJ1-4
D gene: .

CDR3 DNA: TGTGCCAGAAGCCAGCGGACAGGAGAATACAATGAGCAGTTCTTC
CDR3 protein: CARSQRTGEYNEQFF
V gene: TRBV5-3
clone size: once
J gene: TRBJ2-1
D gene: TRBD1

CDR3 DNA: TGTGCCAGCTCACCTGGAAAAACAGAACGAGTAGCGGTTCTGACCGGGGAGCTGTTTTTT
CDR3 protein: CASSPGKTERVAVLTGELFF
V gene: TRBV18
clone size: .
J gene: TRBJ2-2
D gene: .

CDR3 DNA: TGTGCCAGCAGCCTGGACAGCTACAATGAGCAGTTCTTC
CDR3 protein: CASSLDSYNEQFF
V gene: TRBV9
clone size: .
J gene: TRBJ2-1
D gene: .

CDR3 DNA: TGTGCCAGCAGTTTCCAGACAGGAAATAATTCACCCCTCCACTTT
CDR3 protein: CASSFQTGNNSPLHF
V gene: TRBV6-5
clone size: once
J gene: TRBJ1-6
D gene: .

CDR3 DNA: TGTGCCAGCAGCGTAGTCCCGGGGGGTAATGAGCAGTTCTTC
CDR3 protein: CASSVVPGGNEQFF
V gene: TRBV9
clone size: .
J gene: TRBJ2-1
D gene: TRBD2

CDR3 DNA: TGTGCCAGCAGCGAGGGGACTAGTAACCAAGAGACCCAGTACTTC
CDR3 protein: CASSEGTSNQETQYF
V gene: TRBV9
clone size: .
J gene: TRBJ2-5
D gene: TRBD2